Listed below are T cell receptor beta chains from one sample, sequenced in a study of post-analysis software for immune sequencing data. MiXCR, applied by TCRdb to the PCR reads, yields one record per CDR3 protein. There are fewer than 600,000 distinct CDR3 sequences in the sample; 40% to 55% occur only once, and 9% to 14% lies in the top ten. The sequenced material came from blood. These receptor sequences come from a girl aged 10 to 17 with multiple sclerosis. CDR3s include the opening cysteine and the closing phenylalanine or tryptophan. The D gene is left open where the match is weak. Size is omitted from some rows. Given values are once, few, many or a class for expanded clones.

v_call	d_call	clone_size	j_call	cdr3_aa	cdr3_nt
TRBV12-3/TRBV12-4	-	once	TRBJ2-7	CASRQTEVNYEQYF	TGTGCTAGCAGGCAGACAGAAGTTAACTACGAGCAGTACTTC
TRBV20-1	-	-	TRBJ2-1	CSAIYPSVGEQFF	TGCAGTGCTATTTATCCTAGCGTGGGTGAGCAGTTCTTC
TRBV7-2	TRBD2	-	TRBJ2-3	CASSVGLAGDTQYF	TGTGCCAGCAGCGTGGGACTAGCGGGAGATACGCAGTATTTT
TRBV6-2/TRBV6-3	-	-	TRBJ1-2	CASSPRDSGPYGYTF	TGTGCCAGCAGCCCCCGGGACTCGGGGCCTTATGGCTACACCTTC
TRBV7-9	-	few	TRBJ2-5	CASSRGGSNRGEQYF	TGTGCCAGCAGCAGAGGGGGGTCTAACAGAGGGGAGCAGTACTTC
TRBV12-3/TRBV12-4	TRBD2	-	TRBJ2-5	CASSLGGGKTQYF	TGTGCCAGCAGTTTAGGGGGGGGGAAGACCCAGTACTTC
TRBV7-2	TRBD2	many	TRBJ2-5	CASSPGLAEETQYF	TGTGCCAGCAGCCCGGGACTAGCGGAAGAGACCCAGTACTTC
TRBV5-1	-	few	TRBJ2-3	CASSPGTSTDTQYF	TGCGCCAGCAGCCCGGGGACTAGCACAGATACGCAGTATTTT
TRBV5-1	TRBD1	-	TRBJ2-3	CASSRTGTGVADTQYF	TGCGCCAGCAGCCGCACCGGGACAGGGGTGGCAGATACGCAGTATTTT
TRBV20-1	TRBD1	-	TRBJ1-5	CSAREGQGARLSNQPQHF	TGCAGTGCTAGGGAAGGACAGGGGGCGAGATTAAGCAATCAGCCCCAGCATTTT
TRBV28	TRBD1	once	TRBJ1-2	CAIRTGNNYGYTF	TGTGCCATCCGGACAGGGAATAACTATGGCTACACCTTC
TRBV20-1	-	few	TRBJ2-1	CSATRDGGNEQFF	TGCAGTGCAACCCGGGACGGAGGCAATGAGCAGTTCTTC
TRBV29-1	-	once	TRBJ2-2	CSVVFANTGELFF	TGCAGCGTTGTATTCGCGAATACCGGGGAGCTGTTTTTT
TRBV20-1	-	few	TRBJ2-7	CSAWADFLDEQYF	TGCAGTGCTTGGGCAGACTTTTTGGACGAGCAGTACTTC
TRBV3-1	TRBD2	few	TRBJ2-1	CASSQRLADYNEQFF	TGTGCCAGCAGCCAACGACTAGCGGACTACAATGAGCAGTTCTTC
TRBV20-1	-	few	TRBJ2-1	CSARDAERSSYNEQFF	TGCAGTGCTAGAGATGCAGAGCGGAGCTCCTACAATGAGCAGTTCTTC
TRBV19	-	-	TRBJ2-7	CASRSGTLTYEQYF	TGTGCCAGTAGGTCCGGGACACTAACCTACGAGCAGTACTTC
TRBV28	TRBD1	few	TRBJ2-1	CASSLETGVDEQFF	TGTGCCAGCAGTTTAGAGACAGGGGTGGATGAGCAGTTCTTC
TRBV7-3	-	-	TRBJ1-1	CASSPAGGNMNTEAFF	TGTGCCAGCAGCCCGGCGGGGGGAAACATGAACACTGAAGCTTTCTTT
TRBV11-2	-	-	TRBJ1-2	CASSFGAGTTNGYTF	TGTGCCAGCAGCTTTGGCGCCGGGACTACGAATGGCTACACCTTC
TRBV12-3/TRBV12-4	-	-	TRBJ2-3	CASSLERDTQYF	TGTGCCAGCAGTTTAGAAAGGGATACGCAGTATTTT
TRBV7-2	-	-	TRBJ1-1	CASSAKWGTEAFF	TGTGCCAGCAGTGCCAAATGGGGCACTGAAGCTTTCTTT
TRBV6-6	TRBD1	-	TRBJ1-4	CASSALQGNNEKLFF	TGTGCCAGCAGTGCTCTACAGGGGAACAATGAAAAACTGTTTTTT
TRBV5-1	-	-	TRBJ2-6	CASSRTDRSSGANVLTF	TGCGCCAGCAGCCGGACAGACAGGAGCTCTGGGGCCAACGTCCTGACTTTC
TRBV20-1	TRBD1	-	TRBJ2-1	CSASQRGGLIWEQFF	TGCAGTGCTAGTCAGAGAGGGGGCCTAATTTGGGAGCAGTTCTTC
TRBV29-1	-	-	TRBJ2-1	CSVDGSGLGDEQFF	TGCAGCGTTGATGGCTCGGGTTTGGGCGATGAGCAGTTCTTC
TRBV3-1	TRBD2	-	TRBJ2-1	CASSPGSGGRYNEQFF	TGTGCCAGCAGCCCCGGGAGCGGCGGGAGATACAATGAGCAGTTCTTC
TRBV25-1	-	few	TRBJ2-7	CASSGQRAAEQYF	TGTGCCAGCAGTGGTCAGAGGGCGGCCGAGCAGTACTTC